This T cell receptor beta chain was obtained from a study of CD8 T cells in ankylosing spondylitis. This CDR3 has 14 amino acids. The germline V gene encodes CDR1 SGHDT and CDR2 YYEEEE. Trimming stripped 2 bases from V and 1 base from J, with 7 bases between. The TCR beta libraries were generated through quantitative 5'-RACE incorporating molecular barcodes. TCRdb re-called the 5' RACE reads through MiXCR, storing one row per CDR3 protein. Among 150,000 to 200,000 distinct CDR3 sequences listed, 25% to 35% were seen once. This clonotype was counted a few times. The sample was synovial fluid, either unsorted or a sorted T cell fraction (not recorded which). The genes are TRBV5-6 and TRBJ1-5; D call uncertain. The clonotype originates from a male donor with ankylosing spondylitis. CDR3 DNA: TGTGCCAGCAGCTTAGGACCGAGCAATCAGCCCCAGCATTTT. Translating it yields CASSLGPSNQPQHF.